This T cell receptor beta chain was recorded in a study of cytomegalovirus exposure and HLA in healthy donors. General observations from the study: Most subjects had HLA-A and HLA-B alleles reportedly predicted accurately by TCR beta sequences.

Trimming cost V 2 bases and J 10 bases; bases outside gene matches: 7. The CDR3 is 13 amino acids. In germline, CDR1 is MDHEN, CDR2 SYDVKM. This clone appeared a few times. Antigen specificity is unknown. Amplification used 60 Vbeta primers and 13 Jbeta primers. TCRdb's table, derived via immunoSEQ multiplex PCR, lists solely in-frame clones and lacks some. The data contain around 100,000 clones, less than 8% of them seen just once; the ten biggest clones take up about 2%. The source is a man aged 50-60 years in good health and CMV-seronegative. V and J are TRBV28 and TRBJ1-1, with 7 bases fitting TRBD1. The material sequenced was PBMCs. CDR3: CASSLNVRGRAFF. The CDR3 DNA follows: TGTGCCAGCAGTTTAAACGTTAGGGGGCGAGCTTTCTTT.